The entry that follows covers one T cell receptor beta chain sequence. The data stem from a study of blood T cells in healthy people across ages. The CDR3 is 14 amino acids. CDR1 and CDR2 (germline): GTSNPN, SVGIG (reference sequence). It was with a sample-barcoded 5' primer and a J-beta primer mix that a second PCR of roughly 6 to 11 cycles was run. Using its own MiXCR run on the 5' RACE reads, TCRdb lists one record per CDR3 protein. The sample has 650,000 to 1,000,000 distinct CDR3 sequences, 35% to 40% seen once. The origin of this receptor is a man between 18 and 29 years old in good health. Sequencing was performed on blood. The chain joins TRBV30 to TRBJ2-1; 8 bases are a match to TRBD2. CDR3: CTMSGTRSYNEQFF. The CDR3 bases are TGTACCATGTCCGGGACTAGGTCCTACAATGAGCAGTTCTTC.